Listed below are T cell receptor beta chains from one sample, sequenced in a study of tumor-infiltrating lymphocytes in primary liver carcinoma. A single record per CDR3 protein comes from TCRdb applying MiXCR to the multiplex PCR reads. The sample has 310,000 or so distinct CDR3 sequences, 50% to 75% seen once. The sequencing input was peripheral blood. The receptors stem from a woman in her twenties or thirties with primary liver carcinoma and hepatitis B virus infection. CDR3s include the opening cysteine and the closing phenylalanine or tryptophan. A D gene is named only where the DNA matches it firmly. Some rows mark clone size as missing; the rest say once, few, many or name a class of expanded clone.

clone_size: NA; j_call: TRBJ1-6; d_call: NA; v_call: TRBV5-5; cdr3_aa: CASSPDRTNSPLHF; cdr3_nt: TGTGCCAGCAGCCCGGACAGAACAAATTCACCCCTCCACTTT
clone_size: NA; j_call: TRBJ1-2; d_call: NA; v_call: TRBV7-8; cdr3_aa: CASSGGAFYGYTF; cdr3_nt: TGTGCCAGCAGCGGGGGAGCTTTCTATGGCTACACCTTC
clone_size: few; j_call: TRBJ2-1; d_call: NA; v_call: TRBV6-2/TRBV6-3; cdr3_aa: CASNPRAPISYNEQFF; cdr3_nt: TGTGCCAGCAACCCGCGGGCCCCCATCTCCTACAATGAGCAGTTCTTC
clone_size: NA; j_call: TRBJ2-1; d_call: TRBD2; v_call: TRBV11-2; cdr3_aa: CAGSTLAGGPNVQFF; cdr3_nt: TGTGCCGGCAGCACTCTAGCGGGAGGACCCAATGTGCAGTTCTTC
clone_size: NA; j_call: TRBJ2-5; d_call: NA; v_call: TRBV5-4; cdr3_aa: CASSLKASHQETQYF; cdr3_nt: TGTGCCAGCAGCTTGAAGGCCAGCCACCAAGAGACCCAGTACTTC
clone_size: NA; j_call: TRBJ2-1; d_call: TRBD2; v_call: TRBV11-3; cdr3_aa: CARSLDGTSWRIYNEQFF; cdr3_nt: TGTGCCAGGAGCTTAGACGGGACTAGCTGGAGGATCTACAATGAGCAGTTCTTC
clone_size: NA; j_call: TRBJ2-7; d_call: TRBD2; v_call: TRBV7-8; cdr3_aa: CASSRPGLADYEQHF; cdr3_nt: TGTGCCAGCAGCCGCCCGGGACTAGCGGACTACGAGCAGCACTTC
clone_size: NA; j_call: TRBJ2-2; d_call: TRBD2; v_call: TRBV29-1; cdr3_aa: CSVHGLAGFTGELFF; cdr3_nt: TGCAGTGTGCATGGACTAGCGGGATTTACCGGGGAGCTGTTTTTT
clone_size: NA; j_call: TRBJ2-7; d_call: TRBD2; v_call: TRBV5-4; cdr3_aa: CASSLREANEQYF; cdr3_nt: TGTGCCAGCAGCTTACGGGAGGCGAACGAGCAGTACTTC
clone_size: many; j_call: TRBJ1-2; d_call: NA; v_call: TRBV4-1; cdr3_aa: CASSQDIKESYGYTF; cdr3_nt: TGCGCCAGCAGCCAAGATATTAAAGAGAGCTATGGCTACACCTTC
clone_size: once; j_call: TRBJ2-3; d_call: TRBD2; v_call: TRBV10-3; cdr3_aa: CAIKGTSGDTDTQYF; cdr3_nt: TGTGCCATCAAAGGGACTAGCGGAGACACAGATACGCAGTATTTT
clone_size: NA; j_call: TRBJ1-2; d_call: NA; v_call: TRBV28; cdr3_aa: CASSLSGLGYTF; cdr3_nt: TGTGCCAGCAGTTTATCAGGGCTAGGCTACACCTTC
clone_size: NA; j_call: TRBJ2-3; d_call: NA; v_call: TRBV7-8; cdr3_aa: CASSLPGVAQYF; cdr3_nt: TGTGCCAGCAGCTTGCCGGGAGTGGCGCAGTATTTT
clone_size: few; j_call: TRBJ1-3; d_call: NA; v_call: TRBV4-2; cdr3_aa: CASSQEAQGGDTIYF; cdr3_nt: TGTGCCAGCAGCCAAGAGGCTCAGGGTGGGGACACCATATATTTT
clone_size: many; j_call: TRBJ2-3; d_call: NA; v_call: TRBV4-3; cdr3_aa: CASSQDWEEFAPDTQYF; cdr3_nt: TGCGCCAGCAGCCAAGATTGGGAGGAGTTTGCCCCAGATACGCAGTATTTT
clone_size: many; j_call: TRBJ2-1; d_call: NA; v_call: TRBV6-2/TRBV6-3; cdr3_aa: CASSRTGVYNEQFF; cdr3_nt: TGTGCCAGCAGTCGCACCGGGGTTTACAATGAGCAGTTCTTC
clone_size: once; j_call: TRBJ2-7; d_call: NA; v_call: TRBV11-1; cdr3_aa: CASSITTPPGYDQYF; cdr3_nt: TGTGCCAGCAGCATAACGACCCCTCCGGGCTACGATCAGTACTTC
clone_size: NA; j_call: TRBJ2-5; d_call: NA; v_call: TRBV13; cdr3_aa: CVSSLNRETQYF; cdr3_nt: TGTGTCAGCAGCTTAAATCGGGAGACCCAGTACTTC
clone_size: once; j_call: TRBJ2-1; d_call: NA; v_call: TRBV1; cdr3_aa: CTSSQVSSGGYNEQSF; cdr3_nt: TGCACCAGTAGCCAAGTCTCCAGCGGGGGTTACAATGAGCAGTCCTTC
clone_size: NA; j_call: TRBJ1-5; d_call: NA; v_call: TRBV12-3/TRBV12-4; cdr3_aa: CANSFRPPGPQPQHF; cdr3_nt: TGTGCCAACAGTTTTCGACCACCCGGACCCCAGCCTCAGCATTTT
clone_size: few; j_call: TRBJ2-3; d_call: NA; v_call: TRBV6-5; cdr3_aa: CASSYTDRDSYTDTQYF; cdr3_nt: TGTGCCAGCAGTTACACCGACCGGGACTCCTACACAGATACGCAGTATTTT
clone_size: many; j_call: TRBJ2-3; d_call: NA; v_call: TRBV11-2; cdr3_aa: CASSGRGDGTDTQYF; cdr3_nt: TGTGCCAGCAGCGGTCGAGGAGATGGTACAGATACGCAGTATTTT
clone_size: few; j_call: TRBJ1-2; d_call: NA; v_call: TRBV12-3/TRBV12-4; cdr3_aa: CASSLGWQGGYTF; cdr3_nt: TGTGCCAGCAGTTTAGGATGGCAGGGGGGCTACACCTTC
clone_size: many; j_call: TRBJ1-1; d_call: NA; v_call: TRBV6-2/TRBV6-3; cdr3_aa: CASSYSKGRIMNTEAFF; cdr3_nt: TGTGCCAGCAGTTACTCGAAGGGCAGAATCATGAACACTGAAGCTTTCTTT
clone_size: NA; j_call: TRBJ2-7; d_call: NA; v_call: TRBV24-1; cdr3_aa: CATSDLSEQYF; cdr3_nt: TGTGCCACCAGTGATTTGAGCGAGCAGTACTTC
clone_size: NA; j_call: TRBJ2-1; d_call: NA; v_call: TRBV12-3/TRBV12-4; cdr3_aa: CASSFSRRGDNEQSF; cdr3_nt: TGTGCCAGCAGTTTCTCCCGCCGGGGCGACAATGAGCAGTCCTTC
clone_size: many; j_call: TRBJ2-2; d_call: NA; v_call: TRBV6-6; cdr3_aa: CASSYSRGELFF; cdr3_nt: TGTGCCAGCAGTTACTCGAGAGGGGAGCTGTTTTTT
clone_size: NA; j_call: TRBJ2-1; d_call: TRBD2; v_call: TRBV4-2; cdr3_aa: CANSPLAGVPSEQFF; cdr3_nt: TGTGCCAACAGCCCACTAGCGGGAGTGCCCTCTGAGCAGTTCTTC
clone_size: many; j_call: TRBJ2-2; d_call: TRBD2; v_call: TRBV4-2; cdr3_aa: CASKGTSPNTGELFF; cdr3_nt: TGTGCCAGCAAAGGGACTAGTCCAAACACCGGGGAGCTGTTTTTT
clone_size: few; j_call: TRBJ2-2; d_call: TRBD1; v_call: TRBV7-8; cdr3_aa: CASSAPGQGGTGELFF; cdr3_nt: TGTGCCAGCAGCGCTCCGGGACAGGGAGGGACCGGGGAGCTGTTTTTT
clone_size: NA; j_call: TRBJ2-3; d_call: NA; v_call: TRBV12-3/TRBV12-4; cdr3_aa: CASRHDKVGNTQYF; cdr3_nt: TGTGCCAGCAGGCACGACAAGGTGGGGAATACGCAGTATTTT
clone_size: NA; j_call: TRBJ2-3; d_call: NA; v_call: TRBV4-2; cdr3_aa: CVSSQGLTSGFDTQYF; cdr3_nt: TGTGTCAGCAGCCAGGGGCTAACCAGTGGCTTTGATACGCAGTATTTT
clone_size: NA; j_call: TRBJ2-7; d_call: NA; v_call: TRBV6-2/TRBV6-3; cdr3_aa: CASSHGSYEQYF; cdr3_nt: TGTGCCAGCAGTCACGGGTCTTACGAGCAGTACTTC
clone_size: NA; j_call: TRBJ2-1; d_call: TRBD2; v_call: TRBV5-4; cdr3_aa: CTGSKTSGSADEQFF; cdr3_nt: TGTACCGGCAGTAAAACTAGCGGGAGTGCGGATGAGCAGTTCTTC
clone_size: few; j_call: TRBJ1-1; d_call: NA; v_call: TRBV14; cdr3_aa: CASRLATGETEAFF; cdr3_nt: TGTGCCAGCAGACTGGCGACAGGTGAGACTGAAGCTTTCTTT
clone_size: NA; j_call: TRBJ2-1; d_call: NA; v_call: TRBV5-4; cdr3_aa: CASSLGLEMNEQFF; cdr3_nt: TGTGCCAGCAGCTTGGGGCTAGAGATGAATGAGCAGTTCTTC
clone_size: NA; j_call: TRBJ2-1; d_call: NA; v_call: TRBV7-9; cdr3_aa: CASSTSFNEQFF; cdr3_nt: TGTGCCAGCAGCACCTCATTTAATGAGCAGTTCTTC